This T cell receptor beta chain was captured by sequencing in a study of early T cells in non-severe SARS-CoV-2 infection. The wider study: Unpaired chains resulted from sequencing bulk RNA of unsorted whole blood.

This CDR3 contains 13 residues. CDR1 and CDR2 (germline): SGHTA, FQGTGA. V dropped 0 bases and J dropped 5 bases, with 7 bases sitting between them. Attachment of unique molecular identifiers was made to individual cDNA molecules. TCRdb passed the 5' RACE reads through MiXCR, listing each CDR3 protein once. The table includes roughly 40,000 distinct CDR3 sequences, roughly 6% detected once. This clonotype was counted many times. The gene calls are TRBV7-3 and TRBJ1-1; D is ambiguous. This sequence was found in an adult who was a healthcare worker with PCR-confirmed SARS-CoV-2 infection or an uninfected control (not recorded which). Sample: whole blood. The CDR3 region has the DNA TGTGCCAGCAGCTTAACGGGGATGACTGAAGCTTTCTTT. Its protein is CASSLTGMTEAFF.